The clone carrying this T cell receptor (beta chain) occurred a few times. The data originate from a study of T-cell reconstitution after alpha-beta-depleted transplantation in children. As it was prepared, the TCRbeta library received unique molecular identifiers. Using its own MiXCR run on the PCR reads, TCRdb lists one record per CDR3 protein. Here the sample spans about 540,000 distinct CDR3 sequences, about a sixth being singletons. The CDR3 is 15 residues long. Trimming left V 11 bases short and J 0 bases short, with 17 bases between. In germline, CDR1 is MNHNS, CDR2 SASEGT. This specimen consisted of PBMCs from the stem cell graft donor, obtained from the stem cell graft. This sequence originates from a human donor who donated a stem cell graft to a child with acute lymphoblastic leukemia. The rearrangement joins TRBV6-1 to TRBJ1-5; D is ambiguous. In DNA form, the CDR3 reads TGTGCCGCTAGGAGGGATACCTATAGCAATCAGCCCCAGCATTTT. Protein: CAARRDTYSNQPQHF.